This T cell receptor (beta chain) originates from a study of shared clonotypes between healthy human individuals. As regards this clone: Antigen unknown.

Overall study findings and caveats: The small donor group covered limited genetic and exposure diversity. Clonotypes which were not shared had lower generation probabilities than clonotypes that all four donors shared. Naive CD4 clonotypes were shared across a few donors at roughly 5.3%.

Each of the donors was a healthy adult who was HIV-negative and had not had a recent acute infection or vaccination. Sequencing used immunoSEQ multiplex PCR; TCRdb keeps in-frame clones, though not all of them. The sample carries more than 2 million clones, 95% recorded once. The germline V gene encodes CDR1 KGHSH and CDR2 LQKENI. This CDR3 contains 16 residues. Deletions cut 1 base from V and 3 bases from J, with 12 bases between. Sequencing was carried out using naive CD4+ T cells sorted from blood. Subset denoted: CD45RA+ positively selected. The chain is built from TRBV18 and TRBJ1-4; D not certain. The clonotype comes from a man younger than 30 in good health. The CDR3, as DNA: TGTGCCAGCTCACCACTCATCGGGCAGTCTAATGAAAAACTGTTTTTT. As protein: CASSPLIGQSNEKLFF.